This TCR beta chain was recovered during a study of cytomegalovirus exposure and HLA in healthy donors. Study findings and constraints: Most TCR sequences proved rare, with some public TCRs found in many donors. The classifier reportedly diagnosed cytomegalovirus status with high sensitivity and specificity.

Note on this clone: Its antigen remains unknown.

V shed 0 bases and J 8 bases; nucleotides not matched to a gene: 13. This CDR3 region has 16 residues. From germline, CDR1 is KGHSH and CDR2 LQKENI. Primers included in the PCR were 60 Vbeta and 13 Jbeta primers. Measured with immunoSEQ multiplex PCR; TCRdb has only the in-frame clones, and not every one. The table shows tens of thousands of clones, with more than 60% occurring only once. The chain uses TRBV18 and TRBJ2-7; 7 nucleotides match TRBD1. The sequencing sample was made of PBMCs. The origin of this receptor is a male donor in good health and CMV-seropositive. The CDR3 loop reads CASSPPGTATYTKQYF. CDR3 DNA sequence: TGTGCCAGCTCACCACCGGGGACAGCTACCTATACGAAGCAGTACTTC. Filled out from reference TRBV18 and TRBJ2-7, the complete variable domain reads NAGVMQNPRHLVRRRGQEARLRCSPMKGHSHVYWYRQLPEEGLKFMVYLQKENIIDESGMPKERFSAEFPKEGPSILRIQQVVRGDSAAYFCASSPPGTATYTKQYFGPGTRLTVT.